This TCR beta chain appears in the sequencing data of a study of blood T cell repertoires in COVID-19. For the study at large: Samples came from the United States, Italy and Spain, spanning acute and convalescent COVID-19. PBMCs, B-cell-depleted T cells, or T cells were the source of the cDNA or gDNA that made up the material.

As handled by the study authors: From reference gene primer amplification, estimates of nucleated cell counts were derived. TCRdb keeps only in-frame clones here, not all; method: immunoSEQ multiplex PCR. The V and J calls and the clone size are those of that table, but D and trimming were determined from the DNA. In the table there are about 93,000 clones, under 90% of which are singletons. This CDR3 contains 16 residues. CDR1 and CDR2 from the germline V gene are KGHSH and LQKENI. The V end was cut by 6 bases, the J end by 5 bases, with 20 bases between. This TCR was sampled from a human donor with active COVID-19. The donor label of this sample is uncertain. Specimen: peripheral blood. V is TRBV18 and J is TRBJ2-1; a possible D gene is TRBD1 (5 bases). DNA for the CDR3: TGTGCCAGCTCTCCCCTGACAGCTGGAAAAAACAATGAGCAGTTCTTC. Translating it yields CASSPLTAGKNNEQFF. Based on the CDR3 plus reference TRBV18 and TRBJ2-1, the full variable domain is NAGVMQNPRHLVRRRGQEARLRCSPMKGHSHVYWYRQLPEEGLKFMVYLQKENIIDESGMPKERFSAEFPKEGPSILRIQQVVRGDSAAYFCASSPLTAGKNNEQFFGPGTRLTVL.